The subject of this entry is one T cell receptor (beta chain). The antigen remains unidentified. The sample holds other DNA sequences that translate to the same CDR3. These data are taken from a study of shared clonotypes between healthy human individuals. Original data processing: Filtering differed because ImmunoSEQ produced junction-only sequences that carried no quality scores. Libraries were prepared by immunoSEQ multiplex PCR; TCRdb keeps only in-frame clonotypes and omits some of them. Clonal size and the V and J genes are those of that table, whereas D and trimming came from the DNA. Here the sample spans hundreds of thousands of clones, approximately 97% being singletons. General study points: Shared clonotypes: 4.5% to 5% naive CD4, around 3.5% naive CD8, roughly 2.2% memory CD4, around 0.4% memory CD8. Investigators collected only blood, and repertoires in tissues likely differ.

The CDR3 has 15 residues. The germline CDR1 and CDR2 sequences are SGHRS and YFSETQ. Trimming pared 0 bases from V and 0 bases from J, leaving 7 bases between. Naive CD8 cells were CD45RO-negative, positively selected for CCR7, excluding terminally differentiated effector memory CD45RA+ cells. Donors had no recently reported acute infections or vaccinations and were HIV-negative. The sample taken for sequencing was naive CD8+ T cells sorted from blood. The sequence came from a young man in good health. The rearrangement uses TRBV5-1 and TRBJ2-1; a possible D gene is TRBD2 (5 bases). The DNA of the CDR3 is TGCGCCAGCAGCTTGGGTGGGAGCTCCTACAATGAGCAGTTCTTC. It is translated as CASSLGGSSYNEQFF. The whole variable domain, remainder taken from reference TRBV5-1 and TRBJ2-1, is KAGVTQTPRYLIKTRGQQVTLSCSPISGHRSVSWYQQTPGQGLQFLFEYFSETQRNKGNFPGRFSGRQFSNSRSEMNVSTLELGDSALYLCASSLGGSSYNEQFFGPGTRLTVL.